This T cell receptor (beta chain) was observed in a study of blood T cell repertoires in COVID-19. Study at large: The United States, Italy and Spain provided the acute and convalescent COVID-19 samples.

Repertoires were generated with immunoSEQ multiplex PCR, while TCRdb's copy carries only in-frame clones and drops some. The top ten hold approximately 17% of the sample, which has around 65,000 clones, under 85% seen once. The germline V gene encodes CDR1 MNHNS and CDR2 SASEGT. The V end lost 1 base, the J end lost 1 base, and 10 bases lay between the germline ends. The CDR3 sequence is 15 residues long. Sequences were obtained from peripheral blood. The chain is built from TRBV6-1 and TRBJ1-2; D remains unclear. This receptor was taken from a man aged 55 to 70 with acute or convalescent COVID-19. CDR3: CASSEGAGINYGYTF. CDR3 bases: TGTGCCAGCAGTGAAGGGGCAGGAATTAACTATGGCTACACCTTC.